Sequencing of this TCR beta chain was carried out in a study of response to subunit inactivated influenza vaccine. TCRdb analysed the RT-PCR reads with MiXCR anew, one entry per CDR3 protein. This sample has approximately 500,000 distinct CDR3 sequences; approximately 22% occur once, and the top ten carry 2.8%. Ten or more counts support this clonotype. J lost 3 bases, V lost 4 bases, and 11 bases had no gene match. This CDR3 has 16 amino acids. Germline V lookup: CDR1 MNHEY, CDR2 SVGAGI. The sample was also linked to a second study, of T cells expressing NK-cell markers. That study reports: UMIs were included in TCR beta cDNA generated by 5'RACE template switching.

The source of this sequence is a man in his fifties who received an inactivated influenza vaccine. The specimen comprised CD4+ T cells sorted from PBMCs, sampled roughly 12 days after vaccination. J is TRBJ2-7 and V is TRBV6-5; 8 nucleotides agree with TRBD1. This CDR3 is CASSSPPGQGVYEQYF. For the CDR3, the DNA is TGTGCCAGCAGTTCTCCTCCTGGACAGGGAGTCTACGAGCAGTACTTC.